This T cell receptor beta chain emerged from a study of blood T cells in healthy people across ages. Germline V CDR1 and CDR2: LNHDA, SQIVND (reference sequence). There are 14 residues in the CDR3. The sample holds a few counts of this clonotype. A second PCR, run for 7 to 11 cycles, used a sample-barcoded 5' primer plus a J-beta primer mix. TCRdb re-analysed the 5' RACE reads in MiXCR, keeping a single row per CDR3 protein. Among under 700,000 distinct CDR3 sequences listed, around 24% were seen once. The same data also went into a second study, on T cells of mothers and their children.

The sample was blood. The sequence derives from a boy younger than 18 in good health. This chain connects TRBV19 to TRBJ2-5, with D perhaps matching TRBD2 (6 bases). Judging by the DNA end, TRBJ2-1 fits better; the J call may be wrong. The CDR3 region is CASNDGGSHNEQFF. DNA for the CDR3: TGTGCCAGTAATGATGGGGGGTCTCACAATGAGCAGTTCTTC.